Sequencing of this TCR beta chain was carried out in a study of T cells in Graves' hyperthyroidism and ophthalmopathy. Ten or more counts support this clonotype. Trimming shortened V by 5 bases and J by 0 bases, and 11 bases separated the two germline ends. In germline, CDR1 is GTSNPN, CDR2 SVGIG (reference sequence). The CDR3 is 13 residues long. Template material for amplifying TCR beta CDR3 regions consisted of RNA transcripts. Researchers ran a first-round RT-PCR on the TCR CDR3 using the HTBI primer set. Using its own MiXCR run on the multiplex PCR reads, TCRdb lists one record per CDR3 protein. The data show around 520,000 distinct CDR3 sequences, approximately 25% seen once.

The chain has TRBV30 and TRBJ2-7; D unclear. The TCR was taken from a woman in her twenties or thirties with Graves' ophthalmopathy. Source material: blood. The CDR3: CAWDDTTSYEQYF. CDR3 DNA: TGTGCCTGGGATGATACTACCTCCTACGAGCAGTACTTC.